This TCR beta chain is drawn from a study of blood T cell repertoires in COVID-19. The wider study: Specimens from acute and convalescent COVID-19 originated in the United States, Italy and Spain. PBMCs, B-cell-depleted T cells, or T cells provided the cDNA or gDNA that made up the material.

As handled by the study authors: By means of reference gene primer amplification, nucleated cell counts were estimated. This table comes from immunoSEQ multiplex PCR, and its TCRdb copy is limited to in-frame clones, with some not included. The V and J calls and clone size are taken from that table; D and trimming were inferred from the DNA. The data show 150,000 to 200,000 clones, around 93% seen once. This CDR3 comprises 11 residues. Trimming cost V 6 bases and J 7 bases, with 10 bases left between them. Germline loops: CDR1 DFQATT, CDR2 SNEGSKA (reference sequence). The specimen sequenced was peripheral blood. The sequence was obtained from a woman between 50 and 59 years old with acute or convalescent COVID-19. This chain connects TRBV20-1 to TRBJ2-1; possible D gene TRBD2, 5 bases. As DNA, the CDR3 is TGCAGTGCACACGGGAAGAATGAGCAGTTCTTC. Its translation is CSAHGKNEQFF.